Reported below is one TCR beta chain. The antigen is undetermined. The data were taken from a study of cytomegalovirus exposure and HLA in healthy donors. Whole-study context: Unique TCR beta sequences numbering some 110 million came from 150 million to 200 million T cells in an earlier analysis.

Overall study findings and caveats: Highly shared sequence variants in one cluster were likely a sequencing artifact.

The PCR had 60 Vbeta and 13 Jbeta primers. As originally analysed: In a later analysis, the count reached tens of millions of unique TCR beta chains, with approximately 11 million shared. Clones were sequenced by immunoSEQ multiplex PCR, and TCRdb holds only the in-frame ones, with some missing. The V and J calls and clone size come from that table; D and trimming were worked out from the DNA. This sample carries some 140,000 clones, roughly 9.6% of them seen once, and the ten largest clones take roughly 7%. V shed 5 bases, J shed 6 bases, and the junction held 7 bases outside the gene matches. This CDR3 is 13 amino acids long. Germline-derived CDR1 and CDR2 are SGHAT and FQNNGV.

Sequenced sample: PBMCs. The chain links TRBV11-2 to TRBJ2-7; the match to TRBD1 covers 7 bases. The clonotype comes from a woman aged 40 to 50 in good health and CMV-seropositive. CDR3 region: CASSLGQISEQYF. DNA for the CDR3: TGTGCCAGCAGCCTGGGACAGATCAGCGAGCAGTACTTC.